These 5 T cell receptor beta chains were all obtained from the same sample, sequenced in a study of blood T cell repertoires in COVID-19. Sequencing used immunoSEQ multiplex PCR; TCRdb keeps in-frame clones, though not all of them. The sample contains 70,000 to 90,000 clones, 88% of which appear only once. What was sequenced was peripheral blood. These receptors all come from a man aged 45-65 years with acute or convalescent COVID-19.

The rearrangement links TRBV27 to TRBJ1-2, with a possible D match to TRBD1 (5 bases). The CDR3 has 16 residues. V lost 0 bases and J lost 8, with 19 bases in between. Per the germline V gene, CDR1 is MNHEY and CDR2 is SMNVEV (reference sequence). The CDR3 sequence: CASSLSVVGGDLGYTF. The CDR3 region has the DNA TGTGCCAGCAGTTTATCAGTGGTTGGGGGGGATTTGGGCTACACCTTC.

As DNA, the CDR3 is TGTGCCAGCAGTTTTTCAGGGGCCCCAATTTCATCCTACGAGCAGTACTTC. This translates into CASSFSGAPISSYEQYF. The chain recombines TRBV28 with TRBJ2-7, with D perhaps matching TRBD1 (6 bases). Trimming left V 3 bases short and J 1 base short, with 19 bases between. The germline gives CDR1 MDHEN, CDR2 SYDVKM. The CDR3 is made up of 17 amino acids. Based on the CDR3 plus reference TRBV28 and TRBJ2-7, the full variable domain is DVKVTQSSRYLVKRTGEKVFLECVQDMDHENMFWYRQDPGLGLRLIYFSYDVKMKEKGDIPEGYSVSREKKERFSLILESASTNQTSMYLCASSFSGAPISSYEQYFGPGTRLTVT.

In this sample, this clone turned up once. The rearrangement uses TRBV9 and TRBJ1-6; a possible D gene is TRBD1 (5 bases). Trimming stripped 3 bases from V and 10 bases from J, with 17 bases between. The germline CDR1 and CDR2 sequences are SGDLS and YYNGEE. There are 15 residues in the CDR3. CDR3 amino acids: CASSAEEGLGSPLHF. The CDR3 DNA reads TGTGCCAGCAGCGCCGAAGAGGGACTGGGCTCACCCCTCCACTTT.

This clone has just a few counts. The chain carries TRBV28 and TRBJ1-2, with 7 bases aligning to TRBD1. The V gene end was trimmed by 2 bases and the J gene end by 6 bases; junction bases not matched to a gene: 6. CDR1 and CDR2 (germline): MDHEN, SYDVKM. This CDR3 is built from 14 residues. The CDR3 nucleotides are TGTGCCAGCAGTTTAGGACAGGCCGACAATGGCTACACCTTC. Amino acid sequence: CASSLGQADNGYTF.

This chain links TRBV6-6 with TRBJ2-3; no firm D call. The CDR3 totals 14 residues. With 2 bases removed from V and 2 bases from J, the gap between germline ends came to 8 bases. Germline V gene sequence: CDR1 MNHNY, CDR2 SVGAGI (reference sequence). This chain's CDR3 is CASSYETPTDTQYF. DNA for the CDR3: TGTGCCAGCAGTTACGAGACACCCACAGATACGCAGTATTTT.